The 10 T cell receptor beta chains in this list originate from one sample, sequenced in a study of beta chain features in type 1 diabetes. Notes on the study in general: Shortening that was moderate but significant affected the TCRB CDR3s of Type 1 diabetes patients in all four CD4+ subsets.

No antigen has been assigned to these receptors. The investigators reverse transcribed all of the isolated RNA, so they sequenced expressed TCRB transcripts. Measured with immunoSEQ multiplex PCR; TCRdb has only the in-frame clones, and not every one. The sample holds some 150,000 clones, 9% seen once. Sequencing was carried out using central memory CD4+ T cells from blood. The origin of the receptors is a woman younger than 45 with type 1 diabetes.

The V gene is TRBV19, the J gene TRBJ1-5, with 8 bases aligning to TRBD1. The CDR3 is 13 residues long. CDR1 is LNHDA, CDR2 SQIVND, per germline (reference sequence). The J segment lost 2 bases and the V segment lost 7 bases, leaving 1 base of the junction unmatched. The CDR3 DNA sequence: TGTGCCAGTACGGACAGGGGCAATCAGCCCCAGCATTTT. Its protein is CASTDRGNQPQHF. Variable domain in full (rest from reference TRBV19 and TRBJ1-5): DGGITQSPKYLFRKEGQNVTLSCEQNLNHDAMYWYRQDPGQGLRLIYYSQIVNDFQKGDIAEGYSVSREKKESFPLTVTSAQKNPTAFYLCASTDRGNQPQHFGDGTRLSIL.

On this clone itself: One end of the junction is discordant with germline, which a read error may explain. This chain links TRBV5-1 with TRBJ2-1; TRBD2 aligns across 12 bases. Germline assignment: CDR1 SGHRS and CDR2 YFSETQ. There are 15 residues in the CDR3. The CDR3 protein is CASSRTSGILNEQFF. The CDR3 nucleotides read TGTGCCAGCAGCAGGACTAGCGGGATTCTCAATGAGCAGTTCTTC.

The V gene is TRBV30, the J gene TRBJ2-1; TRBD2 is a possible D gene (6 bases). CDR3 length: 15 amino acids. Trimming shortened V by 5 bases and J by 7 bases, and 21 bases separated the two germline ends. Germline CDR1 reads GTSNPN; CDR2 reads SVGIG (reference sequence). The CDR3 DNA sequence: TGTGCCTGGTCCAGTGGGAGGAGGTTTGGGAATGAGCAGTTCTTC. This translates into CAWSSGRRFGNEQFF.

Note on this clone: The same CDR3 is also encoded by other DNA sequences in this sample. This sequence joins TRBV28 and TRBJ2-7; D is unresolved. Germline CDR1 is MDHEN and CDR2 is SYDVKM. This CDR3 contains 10 residues. The V end lost 8 bases, the J end lost 4 bases, and 6 bases lay between the germline ends. The chain's CDR3 is CASSRYEQYF. CDR3 nucleotides: TGTGCCAGCTCCCGGTACGAGCAGTACTTC.

This chain connects TRBV15 to TRBJ1-1; D not resolved. This CDR3 region has 11 residues. Germline CDR1 LNHNV, CDR2 YYDKDF (reference sequence). V gave up 6 bases and J gave up 2 bases, with 4 bases separating them. CDR3 sequence: CATSINTEAFF. The CDR3 DNA is TGTGCCACCAGTATTAACACTGAAGCTTTCTTT.

This clone is judged medium-sized. Other DNA sequences from this sample encode an identical CDR3 as well. V gene TRBV30 combines with J gene TRBJ2-7; D gene uncertain. There are 11 residues in the CDR3. Trimming took off 0 bases at V and 4 bases at J, with 4 bases between the two ends. CDR1 and CDR2 (germline): GTSNPN, SVGIG (reference sequence). CDR3 in amino acids: CAWSVAYEQYF. As DNA, the CDR3 is TGTGCCTGGAGTGTGGCATACGAGCAGTACTTC. Full variable domain (remainder filled in from reference TRBV30 and TRBJ2-7): SQTIHQWPATLVQPVGSPLSLECTVEGTSNPNLYWYRQAAGRGLQLLFYSVGIGQISSEVPQNLSASRPQDRQFILSSKKLLLSDSGFYLCAWSVAYEQYFGPGTRLTVT.

The chain joins TRBV9 to TRBJ1-5; unclear D gene. The germline gives CDR1 SGDLS, CDR2 YYNGEE. V shed 0 bases and J shed 2 bases, with 6 bases lying between them. The CDR3 loop spans 14 amino acids. The CDR3 protein is CASSVVVGNQPQHF. DNA for the CDR3: TGTGCCAGCAGCGTAGTGGTAGGCAATCAGCCCCAGCATTTT.

V usage is TRBV11-2 and J usage is TRBJ2-1; weak D call: TRBD2 (6 bases). This CDR3 has 14 residues. CDR1 is SGHAT, CDR2 FQNNGV, per germline. The V gene lost 1 base and the J gene lost 2 bases, with 6 bases spanning the gap. For the CDR3, the DNA is TGTGCCAGCAGCTTAGCGGGAGCCTACAATGAGCAGTTCTTC. This codes for CASSLAGAYNEQFF.

This clone has only a few counts. The chain has TRBV2 and TRBJ2-3; TRBD2 might be the D (5 bases). This CDR3 spans 11 amino acids. Germline CDR1 SNHLY, CDR2 FYNNEI. V was clipped by 8 bases and J by 8 bases, with 11 bases between them. CDR3 DNA: TGTGCCAGCCAAACTAGTTTTACGCAGTATTTT. Its translation: CASQTSFTQYF.

This clone was observed at least ten times. This sequence joins TRBV30 and TRBJ2-3, with D unclear. Germline values: CDR1 GTSNPN, CDR2 SVGIG (reference sequence). The CDR3 extends over 13 amino acids. Trimming cost V 0 bases and J 8 bases, with 12 bases left between them. The CDR3, as DNA: TGTGCCTGGAGTGTATCTGTGGGCCCTACGCAGTATTTT. Translation gives CAWSVSVGPTQYF.